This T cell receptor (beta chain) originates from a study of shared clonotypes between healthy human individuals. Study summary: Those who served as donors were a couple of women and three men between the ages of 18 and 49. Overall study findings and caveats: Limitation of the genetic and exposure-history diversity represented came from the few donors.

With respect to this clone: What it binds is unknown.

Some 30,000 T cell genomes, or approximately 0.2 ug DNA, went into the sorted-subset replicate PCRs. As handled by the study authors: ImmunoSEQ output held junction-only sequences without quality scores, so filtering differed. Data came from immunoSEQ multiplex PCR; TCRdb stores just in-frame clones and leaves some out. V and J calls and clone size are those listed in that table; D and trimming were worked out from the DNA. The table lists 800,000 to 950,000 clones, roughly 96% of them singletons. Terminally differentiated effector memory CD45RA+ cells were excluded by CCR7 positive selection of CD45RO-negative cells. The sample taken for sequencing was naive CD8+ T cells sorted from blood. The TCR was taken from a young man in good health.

CDR3 region: CASSEGRLSGANVLTF. CDR3 nucleotide sequence: TGTGCCAGCAGCGAGGGGAGGCTCTCTGGGGCCAACGTCCTGACTTTC. This chain connects TRBV9 to TRBJ2-6, with a tentative D call TRBD2 (6 bases). CDR1 is SGDLS and CDR2 is YYNGEE in the germline V gene. Trimming shortened V by 3 bases and J by 0 bases, and 10 bases separated the two germline ends. The CDR3 covers 16 residues.